This is a list of T cell receptor beta chains from one sample in a study of Ad26.COV2.S vaccination and SARS-CoV-2 variants. Generated by immunoSEQ multiplex PCR, the TCRdb table keeps only in-frame clones and is missing some. The sample contains around 300,000 clones, 75% to 90% of which appear only once. Sequenced material: peripheral blood, taken in a trial of Ad26.COV2.S vaccine versus placebo. These TCRs come from a person between 18 and 65 years old who received the Ad26.COV2.S COVID-19 vaccine or a placebo. Each CDR3 is given with its conserved first and last residue. Fields, in order: clone size, J gene, V gene, D gene, CDR3 protein, CDR3 DNA. The D gene is left open where the match is weak. Part of the rows lack a size; the others show once, few, many or a class for expanded clones.

>few|TRBJ2-1|TRBV7-6|.
CASSHRNNEQFF
TGTGCCAGCAGCCACCGGAACAATGAGCAGTTCTTC
>.|TRBJ2-3|TRBV7-3|TRBD2
CASSLQSLAGFADTQYF
TGTGCCAGCAGCTTACAGAGCCTAGCGGGATTCGCAGATACGCAGTATTTT
>.|TRBJ2-7|TRBV28|TRBD2
CASRSGTSGYEQYF
TGTGCCAGCAGATCCGGGACTAGCGGCTACGAGCAGTACTTC
>.|TRBJ2-7|TRBV28|.
CASTPPVGTRVYEQYF
TGTGCCAGCACCCCCCCAGTGGGGACACGGGTCTACGAGCAGTACTTC
>.|TRBJ2-4|TRBV29-1|TRBD1
CSVGQGASKNIQYF
TGCAGCGTTGGCCAGGGGGCGTCCAAAAACATTCAGTACTTC
>.|TRBJ2-1|TRBV12-5|TRBD2
CASGPPGGGYNEQFF
TGTGCTAGTGGTCCCCCGGGCGGGGGCTACAATGAGCAGTTCTTC
>.|TRBJ2-5|TRBV6-5|TRBD1
CASSYWDRVETQYF
TGTGCCAGCAGCTATTGGGACAGAGTTGAGACCCAGTACTTC
>.|TRBJ2-1|TRBV4-3|.
CASSQVPLSGASSYNEQFF
TGCGCCAGCAGCCAAGTGCCCCTTTCGGGGGCGAGCTCCTACAATGAGCAGTTCTTC
>.|TRBJ2-3|TRBV5-1|.
CASSVDTDTQYF
TGCGCCAGCAGTGTCGACACAGATACGCAGTATTTT
>.|TRBJ1-5|TRBV6-6|.
CASKRQQNSNQPQHF
TGTGCCAGCAAGAGACAACAGAATAGCAATCAGCCCCAGCATTTT
>.|TRBJ1-2|TRBV4-1|.
CASSLMADNYGYTF
TGCGCCAGCAGCCTCATGGCAGATAACTATGGCTACACCTTC
>.|TRBJ1-5|TRBV16|.
CASSQGGTSNQPQHF
TGTGCCAGCAGCCAGGGAGGGACCAGCAATCAGCCCCAGCATTTT
>.|TRBJ2-3|TRBV5-1|TRBD1
CASSTGTGPQIDTQYF
TGCGCCAGCAGCACCGGGACAGGGCCCCAAATAGATACGCAGTATTTT
>.|TRBJ2-1|TRBV6-5|.
CASSHDTRNNNEQFF
TGTGCCAGCAGCCACGACACCCGCAACAACAATGAGCAGTTCTTC
>few|TRBJ1-5|TRBV28|.
CASSAYPGPRGNQPQHF
TGTGCCAGCAGTGCCTATCCGGGGCCCAGGGGCAATCAGCCCCAGCATTTT
>.|TRBJ2-1|TRBV6-5|.
CASSYSGGSEQFF
TGTGCCAGCAGTTACTCAGGGGGGAGTGAGCAGTTCTTC
>few|TRBJ2-3|TRBV5-4|.
CASSLRGEDTQYF
TGTGCCAGCAGCTTACGTGGCGAAGATACGCAGTATTTT
>.|TRBJ2-7|TRBV27|.
CASSFRVNYEQYF
TGTGCCAGCAGTTTTCGAGTCAACTACGAGCAGTACTTC
>.|TRBJ1-1|TRBV6-6|.
CASKGLRGSGTEAFF
TGTGCCAGCAAAGGGTTGCGGGGGAGTGGCACTGAAGCTTTCTTT
>once|TRBJ1-1|TRBV5-4|.
CASRLSEGTEAFF
TGTGCCAGCAGATTATCAGAGGGGACTGAAGCTTTCTTT
>once|TRBJ1-2|TRBV7-8|TRBD1
CASSPPGQGASGYTF
TGTGCCAGCAGCCCCCCGGGACAGGGGGCATCTGGCTACACCTTC
>.|TRBJ1-6|TRBV5-5|TRBD1
CASSPGGDNSPLHF
TGTGCCAGCAGCCCAGGGGGGGATAATTCACCCCTCCACTTT
>once|TRBJ2-2|TRBV5-8|TRBD1
CASSLQGAVGVTGELFF
TGTGCCAGCAGCCTACAGGGGGCGGTCGGTGTAACCGGGGAGCTGTTTTTT
>.|TRBJ2-1|TRBV7-9|.
CASSLAVGEQFF
TGTGCCAGCAGCTTAGCCGTGGGTGAGCAGTTCTTC
>.|TRBJ2-5|TRBV10-3|.
CAISESRQARETQYF
TGTGCCATCAGTGAGTCAAGGCAGGCCCGGGAGACCCAGTACTTC
>.|TRBJ2-1|TRBV28|.
CASSSLTALSYNEQFF
TGTGCCAGCAGTTCCCTGACTGCCCTCTCCTACAATGAGCAGTTCTTC
>.|TRBJ2-3|TRBV2|.
CASSADTQYF
TGTGCCAGCAGTGCAGATACGCAGTATTTT
>.|TRBJ1-1|TRBV28|.
CASSQTPVNTEAFF
TGTGCCAGCAGTCAAACCCCAGTGAACACTGAAGCTTTCTTT
>.|TRBJ2-7|TRBV7-9|TRBD1
CASSFGQESLYEQYF
TGTGCCAGCAGCTTCGGACAGGAATCCTTATACGAGCAGTACTTC
>.|TRBJ2-5|TRBV28|TRBD1
CASARRGGEETQYF
TGTGCCAGCGCCAGAAGAGGGGGCGAAGAGACCCAGTACTTC
>.|TRBJ2-1|TRBV4-2|.
CASSLRGEQFF
TGTGCCAGCAGCCTAAGGGGCGAGCAGTTCTTC
>.|TRBJ1-1|TRBV3-1/TRBV3-2|.
CASSQAGGLAFF
TGTGCCAGCAGCCAAGCTGGGGGTTTAGCTTTCTTT
>.|TRBJ1-1|TRBV18|TRBD1
CASSPTPGGTEAFF
TGTGCCAGCTCACCGACCCCAGGGGGGACTGAAGCTTTCTTT
>.|TRBJ1-2|TRBV10-3|.
CAISQEGAGGGYTF
TGTGCCATCTCCCAAGAGGGCGCAGGCGGTGGCTACACCTTC
>.|TRBJ1-4|TRBV13|.
CASSSRTDYEKLFF
TGTGCCAGCAGCTCGCGGACCGATTATGAAAAACTGTTTTTT
>.|TRBJ2-7|TRBV6-2/TRBV6-3|TRBD1
CASSITGDAYEQYF
TGTGCCAGCAGTATCACAGGGGACGCCTACGAGCAGTACTTC
>.|TRBJ1-3|TRBV5-1|TRBD1
CASSPGTEGNTIYF
TGCGCCAGCAGCCCCGGGACAGAAGGAAACACCATATATTTT
>.|TRBJ2-2|TRBV6-6|.
CASSYSTDAAGELFF
TGTGCCAGCAGTTACTCGACGGACGCCGCCGGGGAGCTGTTTTTT
>once|TRBJ2-3|TRBV7-2|.
CASSLAPGTYTDTQYF
TGTGCCAGCAGCTTAGCCCCCGGGACCTACACAGATACGCAGTATTTT
>.|TRBJ1-4|TRBV19|TRBD1
CASSMAGGYEKLFF
TGTGCCAGTAGTATGGCAGGGGGCTATGAAAAACTGTTTTTT
>.|TRBJ1-1|TRBV5-1|.
CASSLVNTEAFF
TGCGCCAGCAGCTTGGTGAACACTGAAGCTTTCTTT